This T cell receptor beta chain was sequenced during a study of T cell repertoires in cytomegalovirus infection. Looking at the study overall: It was the public TCR beta signatures that indicated both CMV infection and matching HLA type. Whole-study findings and limits: HLA-C-restricted TCR beta clonotypes specific for CMV led the ex vivo response.

TCRdb recomputed calls from the reads with MiXCR, one row per CDR3 protein. The table shows around 450,000 distinct CDR3 sequences, with under 40% occurring only once. A remark on this clonotype: The antigen is undetermined.

The length of the CDR3 is 15 residues. Trimming cost V 6 bases and J 0 bases; bases outside gene matches: 7. Per germline, CDR1 MNHEY and CDR2 SVGEGT. The receptor's source is a human donor in good health (CMV status not recorded). Some clones in this sample may be carry-over from other donors' samples. The chain uses TRBV6-2 or TRBV6-3 and TRBJ2-7, with TRBD1 identical over 8 bases. The sequenced material came from PBMCs. The CDR3 here is CASSRGQGSSYEQYF. CDR3 coding DNA: TGTGCCAGCAGCCGAGGACAGGGAAGCTCCTACGAGCAGTACTTC.